The 7 T cell receptor beta chains presented below share a single source sample, sequenced in a study of regulatory T cells in long-lasting Graves disease. Sample time point: persistent/refractory GD, antithyroid drugs over 5 years with positive TRAb. Extracted PBMC RNA gave rise to the TCR library. CDR3-region Arm-PCR and iRepertoire HTBI primers produced the TCR beta libraries. TCRdb independently ran MiXCR on the multiplex PCR reads; one entry per CDR3 protein. The data contain roughly 300,000 distinct CDR3 sequences, about 20% of them singletons. Sequencing used peripheral blood mononuclear cells (PBMCs), obtained when the disease was refractory, from a patient treated with antithyroid drugs. The receptors stem from a female donor with Graves disease.

The chain links TRBV6-5 to TRBJ1-4; TRBD1 is a possible D gene (5 bases). The germline V gene encodes CDR1 MNHEY and CDR2 SVGAGI. Trimming shortened V by 2 bases and J by 7 bases, and 14 bases separated the two germline ends. The CDR3 is made up of 15 amino acids. The CDR3 sequence: CASSYISGRGEKLFF. CDR3 DNA: TGTGCCAGCAGTTACATCTCCGGGAGGGGTGAAAAACTGTTTTTT.

This clonotype was counted ten times or more. V gene TRBV6-2 or TRBV6-3 combines with J gene TRBJ1-1; D not resolved. Trimming cost V 1 base and J 0 bases, with 6 bases left between them. The CDR3 loop spans 14 amino acids. Germline-derived CDR1 and CDR2 are MNHEY and SVGEGT. This CDR3 is CASSYYAVNTEAFF. CDR3 sequence (DNA): TGTGCCAGCAGTTACTATGCAGTGAACACTGAAGCTTTCTTT.

This clonotype was detected once. The V gene is TRBV15, the J gene TRBJ2-1; D is perhaps TRBD1 (6 bases). The CDR3 has 15 amino acids. Germline values: CDR1 LNHNV, CDR2 YYDKDF (reference sequence). V was cut by 5 bases and J by 4 bases, with 15 bases left in between. The CDR3 reads CATSGRDTMYNEQFF. As DNA, the CDR3 is TGTGCCACCAGCGGTAGGGACACCATGTACAATGAGCAGTTCTTC.

The chain couples TRBV7-2 to TRBJ1-6; a possible D gene is TRBD1 (6 bases). Germline assignment: CDR1 SGHTA and CDR2 FQGNSA. This CDR3 has 15 residues. Trimming stripped 4 bases from V and 3 bases from J, with 10 bases between. The CDR3 loop reads CASSSQTGYNSPLHF. For the CDR3, the DNA is TGTGCCAGCAGCTCCCAGACAGGCTATAATTCACCCCTCCACTTT.

This clonotype was seen ten or more times. The V call is TRBV29-1, the J call TRBJ2-5, with 7 bases aligning to TRBD1. V was pared by 8 bases and J by 2 bases, with 5 bases of the junction left unmatched. There are 12 residues in the CDR3. Germline-derived CDR1 and CDR2 are SQVTM and ANQGSEA. The CDR3 is CSTRQGQETQYF. CDR3 nucleotides: TGCAGCACAAGACAGGGTCAAGAGACCCAGTACTTC.

This clonotype was picked up a small number of times. The junction departs from the called germline gene at one end, perhaps through a read error. This chain joins TRBV20-1 and TRBJ2-2; D possibly corresponds to TRBD1 (6 bases). Germline assignment: CDR1 DFQATT and CDR2 SNEGSKA (reference sequence). The CDR3 runs to 17 residues. DNA of the CDR3: TGCAGTGCTCGTCCGGGACACCTCCAACGGGGCACCGGGGAGCTGTCTTTT. The encoded protein is CSARPGHLQRGTGELSF.

This clonotype came up a few times. This chain joins TRBV12-3 or TRBV12-4 and TRBJ2-3; the match to TRBD2 covers 12 bases. The CDR3 is 16 amino acids. V trimming: 6 bases; J trimming: 2 bases; junction bases outside the gene matches: 6. CDR3 residues: CASSPGLAGITDTQYF. For the CDR3, the DNA is TGTGCCAGCAGCCCTGGACTAGCGGGGATCACAGATACGCAGTATTTT.